Following are 20 T cell receptor beta chains from one sample sequenced in a study of blood T cells in healthy people across ages (dated by TCRdb to about 2015). The library relied on 5' RACE. The sequencer was an Illumina HiSeq 2500. A second PCR of about 7 to 12 cycles was run with a J-beta primer mix and a sample-barcoded 5' primer. The raw public reads went through TCRdb reprocessing: fastp at Q25, MiXCR clone calling, in-frame beta chains kept. One record per CDR3 amino acid sequence lists the most common genes and DNA. Across this sample there are 600,000 to 900,000 distinct CDR3 sequences, with 20% to 30% seen only once. The ten most abundant clones make up around 3% of the sample. These data were also reused for a study on T cells of mothers and their children.

Sequencing was done on a sample of blood. The receptors stem from a boy younger than 18 in good health.

The chain is built from TRBV11-2 and TRBJ1-6; D is unclear. Trimming cost V 0 bases and J 6 bases, with 9 bases left between them. Germline V CDR1 and CDR2: SGHAT, FQNNGV. CDR3 size: 15 residues. The CDR3 sequence: CASSLEGMINSPLHF. CDR3 bases: TGTGCCAGCAGCTTAGAAGGGATGATTAATTCACCCCTCCACTTT.

This rearrangement joins TRBV11-2 to TRBJ1-3, with D uncertain. The CDR3 consists of 14 residues. The V and J ends lost 2 bases and 0 bases respectively, with 5 bases between them. Germline CDR1 is SGHAT and CDR2 is FQNNGV. CDR3 loop: CASSLSISGNTIYF. CDR3 bases: TGTGCCAGCAGCTTATCGATCTCTGGAAACACCATATATTTT. Filled out from reference TRBV11-2 and TRBJ1-3, the complete variable domain reads EAGVAQSPRYKIIEKRQSVAFWCNPISGHATLYWYQQILGQGPKLLIQFQNNGVVDDSQLPKDRFSAERLKGVDSTLKIQPAKLEDSAVYLCASSLSISGNTIYFGEGSWLTVV.

The J gene is TRBJ2-7, the V gene TRBV29-1; D is perhaps TRBD1 (5 bases). V shed 3 bases and J shed 0 bases, with 6 bases lying between them. The CDR3 is 12 amino acids. The germline V gene has CDR1 SQVTM and CDR2 ANQGSEA. This CDR3 is CSVEDISYEQYF. In nucleotides, the CDR3 is TGCAGCGTTGAGGACATCTCCTACGAGCAGTACTTC.

V and J are TRBV20-1 and TRBJ2-7; TRBD1 aligns across 7 bases. The CDR3 has 16 residues. Unmatched junction bases numbered 9, after V lost 0 bases and J lost 1 base. Looked up from germline, CDR1 is DFQATT and CDR2 is SNEGSKA (reference sequence). CDR3 sequence (DNA): TGCAGTGCTAGAGATCCTAGGGGGCGAGGGTCCTACGAGCAGTACTTC. Translation: CSARDPRGRGSYEQYF.

Only a few counts were recorded for this clonotype. The gene calls are TRBV29-1 and TRBJ1-6; maybe TRBD1 (5 bases). CDR1 and CDR2 (germline): SQVTM, ANQGSEA. The V end lost 7 bases, the J end lost 11 bases, and 18 bases lay between the germline ends. This CDR3 is built from 13 residues. Written as DNA, the CDR3 is TGCAGCGCCGCCGGGACCATAGGGACACCCCTCCACTTT. Translating gives CSAAGTIGTPLHF.

This clonotype was seen repeatedly, ten times or more. The V and J genes are TRBV10-3 and TRBJ2-5; 12 bases are a match to TRBD1. Germline V gene sequence: CDR1 ENHRY, CDR2 SYGVKD. This CDR3 spans 19 amino acids. The trim removed 6 bases at V and 4 bases at J, leaving 18 bases unmatched. CDR3 in amino acids: CAISSGQGAGVRGGETQYF. The CDR3 nucleotides are TGTGCCATCAGCTCGGGACAGGGGGCCGGAGTACGAGGGGGAGAGACCCAGTACTTC.

This clonotype was seen a handful of times. The missing conserved phenylalanine or tryptophan at the end of this CDR3 makes a read error likely. The chain links TRBV29-1 to TRBJ2-2; tentative D call: TRBD1 (6 bases). Trimming removed 7 bases at V and 0 bases at J, with 12 bases between. CDR3 length: 14 residues. Germline V gene sequence: CDR1 SQVTM, CDR2 ANQGSEA. CDR3 loop: CSANRESNTGELFL. The CDR3 coding sequence is TGCAGCGCCAACAGGGAGTCGAACACCGGGGAGCTGTTTCTT.

This clonotype was recorded a few times. V gene TRBV12-3 or TRBV12-4 combines with J gene TRBJ2-6, with TRBD1 matching over 10 bases. J lost 4 bases, V lost 7 bases, and 7 bases had no gene match. The CDR3 has 16 amino acids. CDR3 bases: TGTGCCAGCAATCCCGACAGGGGGCTCGGGGCCAACGTCCTGACTTTC. Protein sequence: CASNPDRGLGANVLTF.

The CDR3 DNA is TGTGCCAGCAGCCTTGGGAGAGGTTGGAACATTCAGTACTTC. The encoded protein is CASSLGRGWNIQYF. V is TRBV3-1 and J is TRBJ2-4; perhaps TRBD2 as D (5 bases). This CDR3 contains 14 residues. Germline lookup yields CDR1 LGHDT and CDR2 YNNKEL (reference sequence). V was pared by 4 bases and J by 7 bases, with 14 bases between.

This clonotype was counted only a few times. The gene calls are TRBV6-5 and TRBJ1-6; D gene unclear. This CDR3 is built from 15 residues. V was cut by 7 bases and J by 7 bases, with 17 bases left in between. Germline assignment: CDR1 MNHEY and CDR2 SVGAGI. The CDR3 DNA sequence: TGTGCCAGCACCCCGGGAAAGGCGAGAAATTCACCCCTCCACTTT. This encodes CASTPGKARNSPLHF.

The sample holds a few counts of this clonotype. This chain uses TRBV5-1 with TRBJ1-3; 7 positions match TRBD1. J lost 2 bases, V lost 4 bases, and 6 bases had no gene match. The CDR3 length is 15 residues. Germline CDR1 reads SGHRS; CDR2 reads YFSETQ. The CDR3 DNA is TGCGCCAGCAGCGCCGGGACAGTAACTGGAAACACCATATATTTT. Amino acid sequence: CASSAGTVTGNTIYF. The full variable domain, in which reference TRBV5-1 and TRBJ1-3 provide the parts outside the CDR3, is KAGVTQTPRYLIKTRGQQVTLSCSPISGHRSVSWYQQTPGQGLQFLFEYFSETQRNKGNFPGRFSGRQFSNSRSEMNVSTLELGDSALYLCASSAGTVTGNTIYFGEGSWLTVV.

This chain connects TRBV24-1 to TRBJ2-2, with 10 bases that match TRBD1. Losses at the gene ends were 0 bases for V and 2 bases for J; bases not matched to a gene: 5. The germline V gene has CDR1 KGHDR and CDR2 SFDVKD. The CDR3 spans 18 residues. CDR3 sequence (DNA): TGTGCCACCAGTGATTTGCTGTGGACAGGGGGTAACACCGGGGAGCTGTTTTTT. It yields the protein CATSDLLWTGGNTGELFF.

This clonotype was counted a few times. V and J are TRBV25-1 and TRBJ1-6; maybe TRBD1 (5 bases). This CDR3 region has 16 residues. Looked up from germline, CDR1 is MGHDK and CDR2 is SYGVNS. Trimming pared 4 bases from V and 9 bases from J, leaving 19 bases between. The CDR3 coding sequence is TGTGCCAGCAGTGCGTTACGGGCCGAGAGGGGTTCACCCCTCCACTTT. Its protein is CASSALRAERGSPLHF.

This clonotype turned up a few times. The gene calls are TRBV29-1 and TRBJ2-3; 11 nucleotides match TRBD2. Germline lookup yields CDR1 SQVTM and CDR2 ANQGSEA. The V segment lost 0 bases and the J segment 5 bases; nucleotides outside the gene matches: 7. The CDR3 length is 16 residues. CDR3 amino acids: CSVEDWPSGRIDTQYF. In DNA form, the CDR3 reads TGCAGCGTTGAAGATTGGCCTAGCGGGAGGATAGATACGCAGTATTTT.

The J gene is TRBJ2-5, the V gene TRBV5-1, with no clear D. Per germline, CDR1 SGHRS and CDR2 YFSETQ. V lost 3 bases and J lost 3, with 9 bases in between. The CDR3 has 13 residues. The CDR3 loop reads CASSYTAEETQYF. CDR3 nucleotides: TGCGCCAGCAGCTATACCGCTGAAGAGACCCAGTACTTC.

The V call is TRBV10-3, the J call TRBJ2-7; 9 bases are a match to TRBD1. V lost 5 bases, J lost 5 bases, and 34 bases stayed unmatched. The germline gives CDR1 ENHRY, CDR2 SYGVKD. There are 23 residues in the CDR3. The CDR3: CAISLFSVAPVGPLRDRVHEQYF. DNA for the CDR3: TGTGCCATCAGTCTCTTTTCCGTCGCGCCTGTCGGCCCACTCCGGGACAGGGTCCACGAGCAGTACTTC.

Only a few counts were recorded for this clonotype. V gene TRBV6-4 combines with J gene TRBJ2-5; D is unresolved. Germline-derived CDR1 and CDR2 are MRHNA and SNTAGT. V dropped 5 bases and J dropped 2 bases, with 15 bases sitting between them. The CDR3 extends over 15 amino acids. The CDR3 is CASSRSGRLQETQYF. The DNA of the CDR3 is TGTGCCAGCAGTAGGTCTGGACGGCTTCAAGAGACCCAGTACTTC.

The chain has TRBV20-1 and TRBJ2-2, with TRBD2 as a possible D gene (6 bases). In germline, CDR1 is DFQATT, CDR2 SNEGSKA (reference sequence). This CDR3 contains 13 residues. V gave up 6 bases and J gave up 3 bases, with 11 bases separating them. CDR3 sequence: CSAPTSYTGELFF. The CDR3 DNA follows: TGCAGTGCGCCGACTAGTTACACCGGGGAGCTGTTTTTT.

This clonotype has a handful of counts. This chain joins TRBV20-1 and TRBJ1-2; TRBD1 matches 8 bases. The CDR3 loop spans 13 amino acids. Germline assignment: CDR1 DFQATT and CDR2 SNEGSKA (reference sequence). The V and J ends lost 5 bases and 6 bases, in that order; junction bases with no gene match: 8. The CDR3: CSALRQGLDGYTF. The CDR3 nucleotides read TGCAGTGCTTTACGACAGGGGCTCGATGGCTACACCTTC.

This clonotype has only a few counts. The chain uses TRBV4-1 and TRBJ2-1; TRBD1 or TRBD2 may be the D gene (6 bases each). Germline V gene data show CDR1 as MGHRA and CDR2 as YSYEKL. CDR3 length: 16 amino acids. V was pared by 2 bases and J by 9 bases, with 20 bases between. CDR3 protein: CASSQSTGAWGAEQFF. CDR3 nucleotides: TGCGCCAGCAGCCAATCTACCGGGGCCTGGGGGGCTGAGCAGTTCTTC.